The entry below describes one T cell receptor (beta chain). Its antigen specificity is not known. No much larger clonotype is one base removed from it; base qualities were not supplied. Its CDR3 holds 16 amino acids, cysteine through phenylalanine. Just CDR3 DNA is preserved here, 48 bases in frame from base 1. For CDR1 and CDR2, the germline V gene lists LGHNA and YNFKEQ. The V and J ends are trimmed by 0 bases and 0 bases, leaving 9 bases between them. The data derive from a study of T cell changes during pregnancy in multiple sclerosis (dated by TCRdb to about 2019). About the study as a whole: Changes in the T cell repertoire over the course of pregnancy were examined in this study in women with multiple sclerosis.

Receptors were amplified or captured by the immunoSEQ multiplex PCR assay. The source is immuneACCESS, and TCRdb retained only in-frame sequences with V and J called. Part of the clones is not carried over; for the studies checked, unresolved V genes explain less than half of this, and the remainder is unexplained. The sample data list 50,000 or so clones, and approximately 92% of these were observed just once. Together, the top ten hold 8% to 9.5% of the sample. The rearranged chain carries TRBV4-2 and TRBJ2-1; confidence is insufficient to name the D gene. The sequence was obtained from a female donor with multiple sclerosis, enrolled in a pregnancy study. The source was CD8+ T cells from peripheral blood mononuclear cells, collected in the second trimester of pregnancy. The bases are TGTGCCAGCAGCCAAGACGGCCGAGGCTCCTACAATGAGCAGTTCTTC. This encodes CASSQDGRGSYNEQFF.